Listed below are T cell receptor beta chains from one sample, sequenced in a study of control samples from healthy donors and cancer patients. Only in-frame clones appear in the TCRdb table, and some are missing; sequencing was by immunoSEQ multiplex PCR. The sample holds roughly 150,000 clones, more than 85% seen once. The sample was blood. The receptors derive from a man aged 45-65 years in good health. Each CDR3 is given with its conserved first and last residue. D genes are given only for firm matches. Only part of the rows carry a size: once, few, many, or a class if the clone is expanded.

cdr3_nt | cdr3_aa | j_call | v_call | d_call | clone_size
TGCGCCAGCAGCCCGACGATGTCGGGTAATGAAAAACTGTTTTTT | CASSPTMSGNEKLFF | TRBJ1-4 | TRBV5-1 | - | -
TGCGCCAGCAGTCTACAGGGCCATAACTATGGCTACACCTTC | CASSLQGHNYGYTF | TRBJ1-2 | TRBV5-1 | - | -
TGTGCCAGCAGCCCCCGGGACGGTGACAATGAGCAGTTCTTC | CASSPRDGDNEQFF | TRBJ2-1 | TRBV3-1/TRBV3-2 | - | -
TGTGCCAGCAGTTACCGGGCCAGGGACACTGAAGCTTTCTTT | CASSYRARDTEAFF | TRBJ1-1 | TRBV28 | - | -
TGCGCCAGCAGCTTGGGTGGCGCGGATATTAAAGAGACCCAGTACTTC | CASSLGGADIKETQYF | TRBJ2-5 | TRBV5-1 | - | -
TGTGCCAGCAGCCAAGATGCAGGACAGGGGGCGAAAGGCTACACCTTC | CASSQDAGQGAKGYTF | TRBJ1-2 | TRBV3-1/TRBV3-2 | TRBD1 | -
TGCGCCAGCAGTGACCGTAGCAATCAGCCCCAGCATTTT | CASSDRSNQPQHF | TRBJ1-5 | TRBV10-2 | - | -
TGTGCCACCAGTGACCCAGGGACACCGTACAATACGCAGTATTTT | CATSDPGTPYNTQYF | TRBJ2-3 | TRBV24-1 | - | -
TGTGCCAGCAGTGGCCAGGGCTTAACAGGGATAAAAACCTACGAGCAGTACTTC | CASSGQGLTGIKTYEQYF | TRBJ2-7 | TRBV6-1 | - | -
TGTGCCAGCAGTTGGGGGTCCTCCTACGAGCAGTACTTC | CASSWGSSYEQYF | TRBJ2-7 | TRBV27 | - | once
TGCAGTGCTAGTTTCCAGGGGGCCTTCAACGAGCAGTACTTT | CSASFQGAFNEQYF | TRBJ2-7 | TRBV20-1 | TRBD1 | -
TGTGCCATCAGACAGTCTATTAACTATGGCTACACCTTC | CAIRQSINYGYTF | TRBJ1-2 | TRBV10-3 | - | -
TGTGCCAGCAGTTGGGGACTAGCGGGAAATGAGCAGTTCTTC | CASSWGLAGNEQFF | TRBJ2-1 | TRBV28 | TRBD2 | -
TGTGCCAGCAGCCAGTTGGGGCGCAGGGGGGGACTATCGGACACTGAAGCTTTCTTT | CASSQLGRRGGLSDTEAFF | TRBJ1-1 | TRBV3-1/TRBV3-2 | TRBD1 | -
TGTGCCAGCAGTAACCGGGGCAGGGAGGAAAAACTGTTTTTT | CASSNRGREEKLFF | TRBJ1-4 | TRBV28 | - | -
TGTGCCAGCAGTTCAGGACTAGCGGGAGTATGGGAGACCCAGTACTTC | CASSSGLAGVWETQYF | TRBJ2-5 | TRBV27 | TRBD2 | -
TGTGCCAGTAGTGTAAGGGATTATGGCTACACCTTC | CASSVRDYGYTF | TRBJ1-2 | TRBV19 | - | -
TGTGCCAGCAGCCAGGGACAGGGGGCAGGTGGCTACACCTTC | CASSQGQGAGGYTF | TRBJ1-2 | TRBV3-1/TRBV3-2 | TRBD1 | -
TGTGCCAGCGGGAGGACTAGCGGGAGCTACGAGCAGTACTTC | CASGRTSGSYEQYF | TRBJ2-7 | TRBV27 | TRBD2 | -
TGTGCCAGCAGCCAGGGACAGGTCCACAATGAGCAGTTCTTC | CASSQGQVHNEQFF | TRBJ2-1 | TRBV6-5 | TRBD1 | once
TGTGCCAGCAGTGAAAGGACAGGGCTCTATGGCTACACCTTC | CASSERTGLYGYTF | TRBJ1-2 | TRBV6-1 | TRBD1 | -
TGTGCCAGCAGCCCTAGACCTAGGGGGGTGGATACCCAGTACTTC | CASSPRPRGVDTQYF | TRBJ2-5 | TRBV7-2 | - | -
TGCGCCAGCAGCTTGGGACACAACGGAGTCGGGGAGCTGTTTTTT | CASSLGHNGVGELFF | TRBJ2-2 | TRBV5-1 | - | -
TGTGCCAGCGACTCGGACAGCTCCTACGAGCAGTACTTC | CASDSDSSYEQYF | TRBJ2-7 | TRBV7-2 | - | -
TGTGCCACCACTAGGGACAGGGGGTTCAATGAGCAGTTCTTC | CATTRDRGFNEQFF | TRBJ2-1 | TRBV15 | TRBD1 | -
TGTGCCAGTAGCACCTTACAGGGGGCCACCGGGGAGCTGTTTTTT | CASSTLQGATGELFF | TRBJ2-2 | TRBV19 | TRBD1 | -
TGCAGCGTTGATGACCCAGGGACAGGGTTAGAGACCCAGTACTTC | CSVDDPGTGLETQYF | TRBJ2-5 | TRBV29-1 | TRBD1 | -
TGCGCCAGCAGCTTGGTTAGAGCGGGAGAGCTCTCCTACGAGCAGTACTTC | CASSLVRAGELSYEQYF | TRBJ2-7 | TRBV5-1 | TRBD2 | -
TGTGCCAGCAGTTTGCGGGCAGCAACTAATGAAAAACTGTTTTTT | CASSLRAATNEKLFF | TRBJ1-4 | TRBV27 | - | -
TGTGCCAGCAGTTTGACTAGCGGGAGGGGCGGGGAGACCCAGTACTTC | CASSLTSGRGGETQYF | TRBJ2-5 | TRBV28 | TRBD2 | -
TGTGCCACCGCGGGGACTACTTCCACAGATACGCAGTATTTT | CATAGTTSTDTQYF | TRBJ2-3 | TRBV6-5 | TRBD2 | -
TGCGCCAGCAGCCAGGAGGGACAGGGAAACTATGGCTACACCTTC | CASSQEGQGNYGYTF | TRBJ1-2 | TRBV4-1 | TRBD1 | -
TGTGCCAGCAGCCCCAGGGGGGGCAAGAACACCGGGGAGCTGTTTTTT | CASSPRGGKNTGELFF | TRBJ2-2 | TRBV9 | - | -
TGTGCCAGCAGCACAGGGGGCAGAGAGACCCAGTACTTC | CASSTGGRETQYF | TRBJ2-5 | TRBV28 | TRBD1 | -
TGTGCCAGCAGCCAAGACACTTCTAGCGGGAGGGAAAATGAGCAGTTCTTC | CASSQDTSSGRENEQFF | TRBJ2-1 | TRBV4-2 | TRBD2 | few